This T cell receptor (beta chain) was documented in a study of OX40 agonist ivuxolimab in advanced cancers. General study results and limits: Some patients without response likewise showed low normalized clonal expansion. Partial responders treated at 0.1-3.0 mg/kg exhibited clonal expansion among the lowest measured.

Generated by immunoSEQ multiplex PCR, the TCRdb table keeps only in-frame clones and is missing some. Among 45,000 to 60,000 clones, roughly 80% were seen once, and the ten largest hold approximately 4.4%. V was trimmed by 2 bases and J by 4 bases, leaving 8 bases between them. This CDR3 comprises 13 residues. The germline gives CDR1 MDHEN, CDR2 SYDVKM. Note on this clone: What it binds is not known.

The chain carries TRBV28 and TRBJ2-5; D unresolved. The starting material was CD4+ or CD8+ T cells sorted from blood, obtained in a trial of the OX40 agonist ivuxolimab. The TCR originated in an adult with an advanced solid tumor such as melanoma, head and neck, liver or kidney cancer. The CDR3 DNA follows: TGTGCCAGCAGTTTAGATGAGCCAGAGACCCAGTACTTC. It yields the protein CASSLDEPETQYF.